These 13 T cell receptor beta chains share one sample of origin, sequenced in a study of blood T cell repertoires in COVID-19. TCRdb's copy holds only in-frame clones and misses some; the assay was immunoSEQ multiplex PCR. The sample lists 95,000 to 150,000 clones, about 83% occurring once. Sample: peripheral blood. The receptors shown here come from a woman between 45 and 65 years old with acute or convalescent COVID-19.

The genes are TRBV2 and TRBJ1-1; 8 positions match TRBD1. J was trimmed by 7 bases and V by 6 bases; bases with no gene match: 7. The CDR3 runs to 13 residues. The germline gives CDR1 SNHLY, CDR2 FYNNEI. CDR3 coding DNA: TGTGCCAGCAGCGAACAGGGGGGAGGTGAAGCTTTCTTT. Protein product: CASSEQGGGEAFF.

The chain joins TRBV9 to TRBJ1-6, with TRBD1 matching 9 bases. This CDR3 spans 14 amino acids. With 6 bases clipped from V and 8 bases from J, the junction kept 6 bases outside the gene matches. Germline V CDR1 and CDR2: SGDLS, YYNGEE. The CDR3 DNA reads as TGTGCCAGCACCCGACAGGGGGAGGATTCACCCCTCCACTTT. It specifies CASTRQGEDSPLHF. Full variable domain (outside the CDR3, taken from reference TRBV9 and TRBJ1-6): DSGVTQTPKHLITATGQRVTLRCSPRSGDLSVYWYQQSLDQGLQFLIQYYNGEERAKGNILERFSAQQFPDLHSELNLSSLELGDSALYFCASTRQGEDSPLHFGNGTRLTVT.

This chain uses TRBV27 with TRBJ1-1, with D unclear. Germline CDR1 MNHEY, CDR2 SMNVEV (reference sequence). Trimming pared 5 bases from V and 0 bases from J, leaving 7 bases between. The CDR3 is 13 amino acids. CDR3 protein: CASSALLNTEAFF. Written as DNA, the CDR3 is TGTGCCAGCAGTGCTCTACTGAACACTGAAGCTTTCTTT.

This clone was seen only once. The chain uses TRBV4-1 and TRBJ1-5, with D unclear. The germline V gene has CDR1 MGHRA and CDR2 YSYEKL. The CDR3 is made up of 16 amino acids. V was trimmed by 4 bases and J by 0 bases, leaving 13 bases between them. The CDR3 coding sequence is TGCGCCAGCAGCCTTGGCGGAGACTTTAGCAATCAGCCCCAGCATTTT. This encodes CASSLGGDFSNQPQHF.

V is TRBV28 and J is TRBJ1-5; D is unclear. From germline, CDR1 is MDHEN and CDR2 SYDVKM. The CDR3 is made up of 12 amino acids. Between the trimmed V and J ends, which lost 4 bases and 4 bases, there was a span of 5 bases. Here the CDR3 reads CASSSLNQPQHF. CDR3 sequence (DNA): TGTGCCAGCAGTTCGTTGAATCAGCCCCAGCATTTT.

V is TRBV18 and J is TRBJ1-1, with TRBD1 matching 10 bases. Germline CDR1 reads KGHSH; CDR2 reads LQKENI. The trim removed 3 bases at V and 1 base at J, leaving 8 bases unmatched. This CDR3 is 17 amino acids long. CDR3 amino acids: CASSPSPGQGPNTEAFF. CDR3 bases: TGTGCCAGCTCACCGTCCCCGGGACAGGGGCCGAACACTGAAGCTTTCTTT. The full variable domain, completed using reference TRBV18 and TRBJ1-1, is NAGVMQNPRHLVRRRGQEARLRCSPMKGHSHVYWYRQLPEEGLKFMVYLQKENIIDESGMPKERFSAEFPKEGPSILRIQQVVRGDSAAYFCASSPSPGQGPNTEAFFGQGTRLTVV.

This CDR3 reads CASSYSTLRNEQFF. Written as DNA, the CDR3 is TGTGCCAGCAGTTACTCGACTCTGAGAAATGAGCAGTTCTTC. The chain links TRBV6-5 to TRBJ2-7; D gene unclear. The DNA end favors TRBJ2-1, so the J call may be wrong. The germline gives CDR1 MNHEY, CDR2 SVGAGI. The CDR3 is made up of 14 amino acids.

The chain joins TRBV18 to TRBJ1-4, with 7 bases fitting TRBD1. Per the germline V gene, CDR1 is KGHSH and CDR2 is LQKENI. Germline trimming cut 4 bases from V and 3 bases from J; bases unmatched to any gene: 5. The CDR3 runs 15 residues. In DNA, the CDR3 is TGTGCCAGCTCACAAAACAGGGGTTCTAATGAAAAACTGTTTTTT. This encodes CASSQNRGSNEKLFF.

The chain employs TRBV20-1 and TRBJ2-5, with 10 bases matching TRBD2. CDR1 is DFQATT and CDR2 is SNEGSKA in the germline V gene (reference sequence). The CDR3 contains 15 residues. The junction had 4 bases not matched to a gene; V was cut back by 3 bases and J by 0 bases. CDR3 DNA sequence: TGCAGTGCTAGTCCTAGCGGGGGTTACCAAGAGACCCAGTACTTC. Protein product: CSASPSGGYQETQYF.

The chain has TRBV10-3 and TRBJ2-3, with 11 bases fitting TRBD2. Trimming removed 2 bases from V and 4 bases from J; junction bases left unmatched: 5. This CDR3 has 16 amino acids. The V gene's germline CDR1 is ENHRY and CDR2 SYGVKD. The CDR3 region is CAISEMTSGTADTQYF. Here the CDR3 DNA reads TGTGCCATCAGTGAGATGACTAGCGGGACCGCAGATACGCAGTATTTT.

The rearrangement links TRBV7-8 to TRBJ2-2, with D possibly TRBD1 on 6 matching bases. With 2 bases removed from V and 7 bases from J, the gap between germline ends came to 8 bases. Per the germline V gene, CDR1 is SGHVS and CDR2 is FQNEAQ. The CDR3 has 13 residues. CDR3 sequence reads: CASSLLQGGELFF. The CDR3 nucleotides are TGTGCCAGCAGCTTACTACAGGGCGGGGAGCTGTTTTTT.

The chain is built from TRBV27 and TRBJ2-3, with 13 bases fitting TRBD2. The germline V gene encodes CDR1 MNHEY and CDR2 SMNVEV (reference sequence). The CDR3 sequence is 17 residues long. With V trimmed by 6 bases and J by 3 bases, 9 bases remained unmatched. The CDR3: CASSRGLAGVRTDTQYF. The CDR3 bases are TGTGCCAGCAGCCGTGGACTAGCGGGGGTGAGGACAGATACGCAGTATTTT.

CDR3 nucleotide sequence: TGCAGTGCTAGTACCGGGAACTATGGCTACACCTTC. Residues: CSASTGNYGYTF. V and J are TRBV20-1 and TRBJ1-2; D not resolved. V dropped 3 bases and J dropped 2 bases, with 7 bases sitting between them. The CDR3 runs 12 residues. Germline CDR1 reads DFQATT; CDR2 reads SNEGSKA (reference sequence).